One sample yielded the 19 T cell receptor beta chains listed below, sequenced in a study of OX40 agonist ivuxolimab in advanced cancers. Repertoires were generated with immunoSEQ multiplex PCR, while TCRdb's copy carries only in-frame clones and drops some. In the table there are around 20,000 clones, approximately 80% of which are singletons. The specimen comprised CD4+ or CD8+ T cells sorted from blood, sampled in a trial of the OX40 agonist ivuxolimab. The receptors come from an adult with an advanced solid tumor such as melanoma, head and neck, liver or kidney cancer.

J is TRBJ2-1 and V is TRBV6-5, with a tentative D call TRBD1 (5 bases). CDR1 is MNHEY, CDR2 SVGAGI, per germline. V lost 2 bases to trimming and J lost 6 bases, with 11 bases between them. The CDR3 has 14 residues. The CDR3 nucleotides read TGTGCCAGCAGTTACCCCGCACAGGTCAATGAGCAGTTCTTC. This sequence encodes CASSYPAQVNEQFF.

The V call is TRBV9, the J call TRBJ2-2; unclear D gene. CDR3 size: 14 residues. V was trimmed by 2 bases and J by 1 base, leaving 6 bases between them. Per the germline V gene, CDR1 is SGDLS and CDR2 is YYNGEE. The CDR3 here is CASSVSKNTGELFF. Here the CDR3 DNA reads TGTGCCAGCAGCGTTTCCAAGAACACCGGGGAGCTGTTTTTT.

The chain joins TRBV4-3 to TRBJ2-5; possible D gene TRBD1, 6 bases. The end of the DNA is better explained by TRBJ2-7, so the J call may be wrong. From germline, CDR1 is LGHNA and CDR2 YSLEER. CDR3 length: 17 amino acids. DNA of the CDR3: TGCGCCAGCAGCCAAGATCCACGGCAGGGGCAAGGGTACGAGCAGTACTTC. Protein: CASSQDPRQGQGYEQYF.

This chain links TRBV7-2 with TRBJ2-7; TRBD1 agrees at 10 bases. CDR1 is SGHTA, CDR2 FQGNSA, per germline. This CDR3 spans 14 amino acids. Unmatched junction bases numbered 3, after V lost 6 bases and J lost 1 base. In DNA, the CDR3 is TGTGCCAGCAGGTTGGACAGGGGGTCCTACGAGCAGTACTTC. Translating gives CASRLDRGSYEQYF.

The chain couples TRBV7-3 to TRBJ1-2; no clear D. CDR3 length: 13 amino acids. The germline V gene has CDR1 SGHTA and CDR2 FQGTGA. V shed 1 base and J shed 4 bases, with 7 bases lying between them. The DNA for the CDR3 is TGTGCCAGCAGCTTAAGGGGAGGCTATGGCTACACCTTC. It specifies CASSLRGGYGYTF.

This chain uses TRBV6-5 with TRBJ1-5; no clear D gene. The germline gives CDR1 MNHEY, CDR2 SVGAGI. The CDR3 spans 13 residues. V was cut by 2 bases and J by 2 bases, with 4 bases left in between. The CDR3 loop is CASSYAGNQPQHF. CDR3 in DNA: TGTGCCAGCAGTTACGCGGGCAATCAGCCCCAGCATTTT.

The chain has TRBV4-3 and TRBJ2-7, with D possibly TRBD1 on 6 matching bases. V was trimmed by 1 base and J by 0 bases, leaving 10 bases between them. From germline, CDR1 is LGHNA and CDR2 YSLEER. The CDR3 runs 15 residues. Written as DNA, the CDR3 is TGCGCCAGCAGCCAAGGCTGGGGGCTCTCCTACGAGCAGTACTTC. Amino acid sequence: CASSQGWGLSYEQYF.

The chain is built from TRBV7-6 and TRBJ2-7; no clear D gene. CDR1 is SGHVS, CDR2 FNYEAQ, per germline. This CDR3 is built from 14 residues. The V and J ends lost 5 bases and 1 base respectively, with 12 bases between them. In DNA form, the CDR3 reads TGTGCCAGCAGCCCTAGTGGTGGGTCCTACGAGCAGTACTTC. Residues: CASSPSGGSYEQYF.

This sequence joins TRBV29-1 and TRBJ1-2, with D possibly matching TRBD1 (6 bases). The germline gives CDR1 SQVTM, CDR2 ANQGSEA. The germline V and J ends were trimmed by 6 bases and 5 bases, with 10 bases remaining between them. CDR3 length equals 11 residues. The DNA for the CDR3 is TGCAGCGTCAACAGGGAGTATGGCTACACCTTC. Encoded protein: CSVNREYGYTF. The full variable domain, its missing parts supplied by reference TRBV29-1 and TRBJ1-2, is SAVISQKPSRDICQRGTSLTIQCQVDSQVTMMFWYRQQPGQSLTLIATANQGSEATYESGFVIDKFPISRPNLTFSTLTVSNMSPEDSSIYLCSVNREYGYTFGSGTRLTVV.

This clone was found a few times. The genes are TRBV28 and TRBJ2-3; D call uncertain. Germline lookup yields CDR1 MDHEN and CDR2 SYDVKM. CDR3 length equals 14 residues. With 3 bases removed from V and 1 base from J, the gap between germline ends came to 8 bases. Here the CDR3 reads CASSFLAGTDTQYF. As DNA, the CDR3 is TGTGCCAGCAGTTTTCTGGCTGGCACAGATACGCAGTATTTT.

By share of the sample, this clone is medium-sized. This chain links TRBV2 with TRBJ2-7; D possibly matches TRBD1 or TRBD2 (5 bases each). CDR3 length: 15 residues. In germline, CDR1 is SNHLY, CDR2 FYNNEI. Trimming took off 5 bases at V and 0 bases at J, with 14 bases between the two ends. The CDR3 DNA reads TGTGCCAGCAGTTGGTTGGGGGACGACTCCTACGAGCAGTACTTC. Encoded protein: CASSWLGDDSYEQYF.

The J gene is TRBJ2-7, the V gene TRBV6-5; tentatively, D is TRBD2 (7 bases). Deletions cut 6 bases from V and 3 bases from J, with 15 bases between. The CDR3 extends over 14 amino acids. Germline lookup yields CDR1 MNHEY and CDR2 SVGAGI. This chain's CDR3 is CASSPGRGIYEQYF. The CDR3, as DNA: TGTGCCAGCAGCCCGGGGAGGGGGATCTACGAGCAGTACTTC.

The sample holds one count of this clone. Here the CDR3 DNA reads TGTGCCTCAAAAGCTTGGGCGTTGAACACTGAAGCTTTCTTT. Protein sequence: CASKAWALNTEAFF. J is TRBJ1-1 and V is TRBV7-9; no definite D call. The CDR3 is made up of 14 amino acids. Germline loops: CDR1 SEHNR, CDR2 FQNEAQ (reference sequence). V lost 11 bases and J lost 0, with 16 bases in between.

A few counts support this clone. This sequence joins TRBV7-9 and TRBJ2-2; no firm D call. Germline lookup yields CDR1 SEHNR and CDR2 FQNEAQ (reference sequence). This CDR3 contains 16 residues. Deletions cut 1 base from V and 7 bases from J, with 16 bases between. The CDR3 sequence is CASSLGVVKRRGELFF. The CDR3 coding sequence is TGTGCCAGCAGCTTAGGGGTTGTGAAGCGCCGCGGGGAGCTGTTTTTT.

The CDR3 region is CASSSLEGWTEAFF. The CDR3 nucleotides read TGTGCCAGCAGCTCCCTCGAGGGTTGGACTGAAGCTTTCTTT. V gene TRBV5-5 combines with J gene TRBJ1-1; D not certain. The CDR3 length is 14 residues. Trimming pared 3 bases from V and 5 bases from J, leaving 14 bases between. Germline loops: CDR1 SGHKS, CDR2 YYEKEE (reference sequence).

The chain employs TRBV5-5 and TRBJ2-3, with D possibly TRBD1 on 5 matching bases. V shed 0 bases and J shed 6 bases, with 17 bases lying between them. This CDR3 has 16 residues. Germline V lookup: CDR1 SGHKS, CDR2 YYEKEE (reference sequence). In nucleotides, the CDR3 is TGTGCCAGCAGCTTGGCGCTAGGGGTCGGGCTCGATACGCAGTATTTT. Encoded protein: CASSLALGVGLDTQYF. Complete variable domain (other parts from reference TRBV5-5 and TRBJ2-3): DAGVTQSPTHLIKTRGQQVTLRCSPISGHKSVSWYQQVLGQGPQFIFQYYEKEERGRGNFPDRFSARQFPNYSSELNVNALLLGDSALYLCASSLALGVGLDTQYFGPGTRLTVL.

The genes are TRBV13 and TRBJ2-1; D is possibly TRBD2 (6 bases). Germline CDR1 PRHDT, CDR2 FYEKMQ (reference sequence). This CDR3 region has 16 residues. V gave up 5 bases and J gave up 0 bases, with 14 bases separating them. The CDR3 bases are TGTGCCAGCAGCCCCCCAGACGGGAGCTCCTACAATGAGCAGTTCTTC. This sequence encodes CASSPPDGSSYNEQFF.

The CDR3 sequence: CACRGAGVEQYF. The CDR3, as DNA: TGTGCCTGCCGGGGAGCGGGGGTCGAGCAGTACTTC. This chain links TRBV30 with TRBJ2-7, with 8 bases that match TRBD2. Germline loops: CDR1 GTSNPN, CDR2 SVGIG (reference sequence). CDR3 length: 12 amino acids. J gave up 6 bases and V 6 bases, and 7 bases lay outside the gene matches.

V gene TRBV6-5 combines with J gene TRBJ1-2; D not resolved. The CDR3 totals 13 residues. CDR1 is MNHEY, CDR2 SVGAGI, per germline. V shed 6 bases and J shed 3 bases, with 11 bases lying between them. This CDR3 reads CASRIATHYGYTF. DNA of the CDR3: TGTGCCAGCAGGATCGCGACTCACTATGGCTACACCTTC.